The present T cell receptor (beta chain) was sequenced within a study of T cell repertoires in cytomegalovirus infection. Across the whole study: In the study, CMV epitopes included recently identified HLA-C-restricted and well-studied HLA-B-restricted ones.

On this clonotype: The antigen is undetermined.

TCRdb fed the reads into MiXCR, producing one record per CDR3 protein. The sample has some 590,000 distinct CDR3 sequences; just under 40% are singletons. The CDR3 consists of 16 residues. The V gene lost 1 base and the J gene lost 10 bases, with 21 bases spanning the gap. The germline gives CDR1 SGHRS, CDR2 YFSETQ. Overall study findings and caveats: In two of eight donors, the top clonotype was HLA-C-restricted CMV-specific. The cumulative frequency of public TCR beta families identified carriers of CMV plus the relevant HLA.

The chain joins TRBV5-1 to TRBJ2-1; D remains unclear. Here the sequenced sample was cultured PBMCs, taken from culture after CMV antigen stimulation. The TCR comes from a human donor in good health (CMV status not recorded). Some clones in this sample may be carry-over from other donors' samples. DNA of the CDR3: TGCGCCAGCAGCTTGTCTGGATTAGGGTACGCGGTCGAGCAGTTCTTC. It encodes CASSLSGLGYAVEQFF.